This TCR beta chain was identified during a study of CD8+ T cells in alopecia areata. The table lists this clone with a few counts. Its target is not known. cDNA reverse transcribed from extracted RNA served as the sequencing template. Sequencing was performed with immunoSEQ multiplex PCR; in TCRdb, only in-frame clones are kept and a portion is missing. The sample comprises about 210,000 clones, around 65% of which are singletons, and 4.2% rests with the top ten. This CDR3 region has 19 residues. V lost 0 bases and J lost 0, with 18 bases in between. The germline V gene encodes CDR1 MGHRA and CDR2 YSYEKL. Study results and limitations: For lesional scalp, especially alopecia totalis/universalis, clonality was higher than in normal scalp.

The treatment denotes: oral pan-JAK inhibitor, 5-10 mg twice daily. The J gene is TRBJ1-5, the V gene TRBV4-1, with D perhaps TRBD1 (6 bases). The sequencing used CD4+ T cells sorted from blood, collected at week 4, from a patient treated with tofacitinib. This clonotype was obtained from a human donor with alopecia areata. The CDR3 loop is CASSQDTGFAGDSNQPQHF. CDR3 bases: TGCGCCAGCAGCCAAGATACTGGTTTCGCAGGGGATAGCAATCAGCCCCAGCATTTT.